The 12 T cell receptor beta chains presented below share a single source sample, sequenced in a study of identifying expanded T cells in peripheral blood. The repertoire was sequenced with immunoSEQ multiplex PCR; TCRdb's copy has only in-frame clones and lacks some. The sample lists 100,000 or so clones, 85% to 90% occurring once. Sequencing was carried out using blood. The receptors originated from a person between 18 and 75 years old in good health.

The chain links TRBV28 to TRBJ2-5, with TRBD2 matching 9 bases. The germline gives CDR1 MDHEN, CDR2 SYDVKM. The length of the CDR3 is 16 residues. After removal of 5 bases from V and 4 bases from J, the junction contained 11 bases not matched to a gene. CDR3 loop: CASSSLLAGKRETQYF. The CDR3 DNA sequence: TGTGCCAGCAGTAGCCTTCTAGCGGGGAAGCGAGAGACCCAGTACTTC.

The chain links TRBV2 to TRBJ2-5; D is ambiguous. CDR3 length: 15 amino acids. V dropped 3 bases and J dropped 4 bases, with 15 bases sitting between them. Germline V gives CDR1 SNHLY, CDR2 FYNNEI. CDR3 protein: CASSDSAAPTETQYF. The CDR3 nucleotides read TGTGCCAGCAGTGACAGCGCTGCCCCAACAGAGACCCAGTACTTC.

This rearrangement joins TRBV6-5 to TRBJ2-7, with 8 bases matching TRBD1. V lost 4 bases and J lost 5; bases outside the gene matches: 10. There are 15 residues in the CDR3. In germline, CDR1 is MNHEY, CDR2 SVGAGI. In DNA form, the CDR3 reads TGTGCCAGCAGTTCCACAGGGGGAAGGGTTGACGAGCAGTACTTC. Encoded protein: CASSSTGGRVDEQYF.

The chain combines TRBV7-9 with TRBJ1-2; 8 nucleotides agree with TRBD1. Losses at the gene ends were 2 bases for V and 6 bases for J; bases not matched to a gene: 8. The CDR3 runs 15 residues. Germline assignment: CDR1 SEHNR and CDR2 FQNEAQ (reference sequence). The CDR3 region is CASSLTRQGKDGYTF. In DNA form, the CDR3 reads TGTGCCAGCAGCTTAACGCGACAGGGGAAGGATGGCTACACCTTC.

The chain couples TRBV10-2 to TRBJ2-1, with TRBD1 matching 10 bases. This CDR3 comprises 15 residues. Germline lookup yields CDR1 WSHSY and CDR2 SAAADI. With V trimmed by 6 bases and J by 8 bases, 10 bases remained unmatched. The CDR3 protein is CASRLGQGEGYEQFF. DNA for the CDR3: TGCGCCAGCAGACTTGGACAGGGGGAAGGGTATGAGCAGTTCTTC.

The rearrangement uses TRBV19 and TRBJ2-1, with D tentatively TRBD2 (5 bases). The CDR3 runs 11 residues. The V gene lost 5 bases and the J gene lost 10 bases, with 9 bases spanning the gap. In germline, CDR1 is LNHDA, CDR2 SQIVND (reference sequence). The CDR3 is CASSWAGEQFF. CDR3 nucleotide sequence: TGTGCCAGTAGTTGGGCGGGCGAGCAGTTCTTC.

The chain couples TRBV7-2 to TRBJ2-1, with D possibly being TRBD2 (5 bases). The length of the CDR3 is 15 residues. Trimming cost V 4 bases and J 2 bases, with 12 bases left between them. Germline-derived CDR1 and CDR2 are SGHTA and FQGNSA. This chain's CDR3 is CASSSAGWTYNEQFF. The CDR3 nucleotides read TGTGCCAGCAGCTCGGCGGGTTGGACCTACAATGAGCAGTTCTTC.

The CDR3 reads CASSFLPAGVGNSPLHF. DNA of the CDR3: TGTGCCAGCAGCTTCCTCCCGGCCGGCGTGGGGAATTCACCCCTCCACTTT. The chain links TRBV5-4 to TRBJ1-6; no firm D call. This CDR3 has 17 residues. The V end was cut by 2 bases, the J end by 7 bases, with 19 bases between. Germline values: CDR1 SGHNT, CDR2 YYREEE (reference sequence).

V and J are TRBV7-9 and TRBJ1-2; D might be TRBD1 (5 bases). Trimming took off 11 bases at V and 2 bases at J, with 15 bases between the two ends. CDR3 length equals 13 residues. Per the germline V gene, CDR1 is SEHNR and CDR2 is FQNEAQ (reference sequence). The chain's CDR3 is CASIQGTNYGYTF. The CDR3 DNA reads TGTGCCTCGATCCAGGGCACCAACTATGGCTACACCTTC.

The chain carries TRBV11-3 and TRBJ1-5; D perhaps matches TRBD1 (5 bases). V lost 3 bases, J lost 1 base, and 13 bases lay in between. The CDR3 loop spans 16 amino acids. Looked up from germline, CDR1 is SGHNT and CDR2 is YENEEA. CDR3 sequence: CASSLRGPGSNQPQHF. The CDR3 DNA follows: TGTGCCAGCAGCTTGAGGGGTCCAGGGAGCAATCAGCCCCAGCATTTT.

This rearrangement joins TRBV27 to TRBJ1-5; TRBD1 matches 10 bases. Looked up from germline, CDR1 is MNHEY and CDR2 is SMNVEV (reference sequence). This CDR3 has 16 amino acids. J lost 4 bases, V lost 1 base, and 4 bases had no gene match. CDR3 DNA sequence: TGTGCCAGCAGTTTATATGGGACAGGGGAAAATCAGCCCCAGCATTTT. The encoded protein is CASSLYGTGENQPQHF.

The chain is built from TRBV19 and TRBJ1-1, with 9 bases that match TRBD1. Germline CDR1 LNHDA, CDR2 SQIVND (reference sequence). J lost 7 bases, V lost 9 bases, and 12 bases had no gene match. The length of the CDR3 is 14 residues. The CDR3 region is CASQPTRGQGEAFF. For the CDR3, the DNA is TGTGCCAGCCAGCCTACTAGGGGACAGGGTGAAGCTTTCTTT.